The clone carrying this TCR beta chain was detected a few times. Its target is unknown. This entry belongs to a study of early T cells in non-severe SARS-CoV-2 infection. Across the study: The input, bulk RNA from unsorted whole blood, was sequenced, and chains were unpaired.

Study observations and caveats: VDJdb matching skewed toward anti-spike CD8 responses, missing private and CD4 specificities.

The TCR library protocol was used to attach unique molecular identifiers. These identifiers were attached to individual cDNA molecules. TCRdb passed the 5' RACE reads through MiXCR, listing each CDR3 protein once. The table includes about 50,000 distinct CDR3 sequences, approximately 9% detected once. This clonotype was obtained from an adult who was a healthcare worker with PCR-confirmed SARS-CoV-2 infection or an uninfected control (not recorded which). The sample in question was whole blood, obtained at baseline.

CDR3: CASSLLGDGSYEQYF. In DNA form, the CDR3 reads TGTGCCAGCAGCCTTCTGGGGGACGGGTCCTACGAGCAGTACTTC. This chain uses TRBV7-9 with TRBJ2-7; TRBD1 or TRBD2 may be the D gene (5 bases each). CDR1 and CDR2 (germline): SEHNR, FQNEAQ (reference sequence). CDR3 size: 15 residues. The germline V and J ends were trimmed by 5 bases and 1 base, with 15 bases remaining between them.